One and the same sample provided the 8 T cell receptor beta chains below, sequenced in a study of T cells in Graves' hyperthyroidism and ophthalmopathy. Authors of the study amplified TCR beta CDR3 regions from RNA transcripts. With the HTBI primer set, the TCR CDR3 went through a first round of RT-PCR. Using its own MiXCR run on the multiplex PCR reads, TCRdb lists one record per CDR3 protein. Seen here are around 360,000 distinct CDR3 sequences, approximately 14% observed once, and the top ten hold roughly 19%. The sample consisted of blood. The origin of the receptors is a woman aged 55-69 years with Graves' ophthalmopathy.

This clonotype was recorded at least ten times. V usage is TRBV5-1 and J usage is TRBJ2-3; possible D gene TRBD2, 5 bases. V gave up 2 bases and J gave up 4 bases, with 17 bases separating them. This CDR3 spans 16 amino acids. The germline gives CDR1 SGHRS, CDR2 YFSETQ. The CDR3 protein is CASSFSGGRYSDTQYF. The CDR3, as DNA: TGCGCCAGCAGCTTCTCTGGTGGGAGATATTCAGATACGCAGTATTTT.

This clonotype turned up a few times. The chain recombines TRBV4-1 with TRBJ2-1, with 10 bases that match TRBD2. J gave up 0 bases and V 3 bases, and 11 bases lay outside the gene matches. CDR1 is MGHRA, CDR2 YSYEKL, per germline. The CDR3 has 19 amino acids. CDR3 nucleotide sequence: TGCGCCAGCAGCCAGACGTGGGGAGCGGGAGGGCCCTCCTACAATGAGCAGTTCTTC. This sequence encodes CASSQTWGAGGPSYNEQFF.

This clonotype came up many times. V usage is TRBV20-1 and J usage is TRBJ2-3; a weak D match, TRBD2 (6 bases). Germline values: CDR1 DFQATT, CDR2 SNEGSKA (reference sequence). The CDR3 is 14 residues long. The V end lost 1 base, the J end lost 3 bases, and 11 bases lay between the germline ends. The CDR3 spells CSARVYGGTDTQYF. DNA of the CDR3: TGCAGTGCTAGAGTCTACGGGGGTACAGATACGCAGTATTTT.

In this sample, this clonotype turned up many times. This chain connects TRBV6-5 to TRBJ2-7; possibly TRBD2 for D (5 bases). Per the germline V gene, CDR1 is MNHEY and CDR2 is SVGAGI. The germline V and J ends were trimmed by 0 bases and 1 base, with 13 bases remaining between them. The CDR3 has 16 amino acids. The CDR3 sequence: CASSYSTGENSYEQYF. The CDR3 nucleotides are TGTGCCAGCAGTTACTCGACTGGGGAGAATTCCTACGAGCAGTACTTC.

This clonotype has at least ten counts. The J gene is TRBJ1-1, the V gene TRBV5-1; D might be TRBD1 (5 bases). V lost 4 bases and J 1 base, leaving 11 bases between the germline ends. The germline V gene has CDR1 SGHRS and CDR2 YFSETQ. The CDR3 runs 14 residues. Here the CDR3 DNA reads TGCGCCAGCAGCCCACAGGACCCGAACACTGAAGCTTTCTTT. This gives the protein CASSPQDPNTEAFF.

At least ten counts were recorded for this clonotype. The CDR3 DNA follows: TGTGCCAGCAAAGTACAGGGAACCGGGGAGCTGTTTTTT. It codes for CASKVQGTGELFF. V usage is TRBV2 and J usage is TRBJ2-2, with TRBD1 as a possible D gene (6 bases). Looked up from germline, CDR1 is SNHLY and CDR2 is FYNNEI. The V and J ends lost 7 bases and 5 bases respectively, with 11 bases between them. CDR3 length: 13 residues.

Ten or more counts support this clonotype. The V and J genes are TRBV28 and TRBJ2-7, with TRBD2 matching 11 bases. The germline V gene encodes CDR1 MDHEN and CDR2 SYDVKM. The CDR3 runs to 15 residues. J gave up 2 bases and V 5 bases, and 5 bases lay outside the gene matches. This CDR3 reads CASSPLAGGTYEQYF. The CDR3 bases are TGTGCCAGCAGTCCCCTAGCGGGAGGTACCTACGAGCAGTACTTC.

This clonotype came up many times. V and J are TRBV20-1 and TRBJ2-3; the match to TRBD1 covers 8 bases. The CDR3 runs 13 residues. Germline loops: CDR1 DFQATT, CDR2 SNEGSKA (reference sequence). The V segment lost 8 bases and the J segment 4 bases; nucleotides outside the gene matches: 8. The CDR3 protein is CSIRGQVPDTQYF. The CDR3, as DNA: TGCAGTATTAGGGGACAGGTGCCAGATACGCAGTATTTT.